This TCR beta chain originates from a study of CD8+ T cells in alopecia areata. Germline V gene data show CDR1 as MNHEY and CDR2 as SMNVEV (reference sequence). The CDR3 extends over 18 amino acids. Unmatched junction bases numbered 10, after V lost 4 bases and J lost 3 bases. Extraction of RNA preceded its reverse transcription into cDNA, which served as the sequencing template. The method was immunoSEQ multiplex PCR; TCRdb's version includes in-frame clones alone and lacks a portion of them. The sample comprises 120,000 to 150,000 clones, 45% to 60% of which are singletons, and around 6.8% rests with the top ten. As concerns this clone: Antigen: not known.

Overall study results and limits: There were also resident alphabeta T cells of normal skin sequenced in scalp samples.

The rearrangement uses TRBV27 and TRBJ2-7, with 15 bases lining up with TRBD2. The sequence was obtained from a human donor with alopecia areata. The sequenced sample was CD4+ T cells sorted from blood. The CDR3 spells CASSSGLAGGRSRYEQYF. The CDR3 nucleotides are TGTGCCAGCAGTTCGGGACTAGCGGGAGGACGGTCACGCTACGAGCAGTACTTC.